Listed below are T cell receptor beta chains from one sample, sequenced in a study of shared clonotypes between healthy human individuals. Using immunoSEQ multiplex PCR, the repertoire was profiled, and TCRdb retains in-frame clones only, with some absent. The repertoire holds 1.5 million to 2.5 million clones, less than 95% seen once, with around 1.2% in the top ten. The sequenced sample was naive CD8+ T cells sorted from blood. These receptors were obtained from a man younger than 30 in good health. CDR3s include the opening cysteine and the closing phenylalanine or tryptophan. Fields, in order: V gene, clone size, D gene, CDR3 length, J gene, CDR3 DNA, CDR3 protein. The D gene is left open where the match is weak. For some rows the clone size is stated as once, few or many, or as a class when expanded; others skip it.

TRBV6-1	-	TRBD1	15	TRBJ2-7	TGTGCCAGCAGTGGCGCCGGGACAGGGAAGCACGAGCAGTACTTC	CASSGAGTGKHEQYF
TRBV28	-	-	13	TRBJ2-2	TGTGCCAGCAGTTCTGTGGACTACGGGGAGCTGTTTTTT	CASSSVDYGELFF
TRBV27	-	-	18	TRBJ2-1	TGTGCCAGCAGACCAGGGCAGACAACTAATTACCCCTACAATGAGCAGTTCTTC	CASRPGQTTNYPYNEQFF
TRBV25-1	-	-	11	TRBJ2-3	TGTGCCAGCAGTGAGATGGATACGCAGTATTTT	CASSEMDTQYF
TRBV5-8	-	-	13	TRBJ2-7	TGTGCCAGCAGCGGGCGACCTACCTACGAGCAGTACTTC	CASSGRPTYEQYF
TRBV11-2	-	TRBD1	16	TRBJ1-4	TGTGCCAGCAGTCCTGATTTCACAGGGGAGGAAGAAAAACTGTTTTTT	CASSPDFTGEEEKLFF
TRBV27	-	TRBD1	15	TRBJ2-6	TGTGCCAGCAGTCTGACAGGGGCTGGGGCCAACGTCCTGACTTTC	CASSLTGAGANVLTF
TRBV9	once	-	16	TRBJ1-4	TGTGCCAGCAGCGCAGGGGAGGAAGCCTTTAATGAAAAACTGTTTTTT	CASSAGEEAFNEKLFF
TRBV29-1	-	TRBD1	12	TRBJ2-7	TGCAGCGCCCGGACAGGGCCCTACGAGCAGTACTTC	CSARTGPYEQYF
TRBV7-9	-	-	13	TRBJ2-7	TGTGCCAGCAGCGGTGAAGGTCTCTACGAGCAGTACTTC	CASSGEGLYEQYF
TRBV5-6	-	-	14	TRBJ2-1	TGTGCCAGCAGCACCGGGGCCTCCTACAATGAGCAGTTCTTC	CASSTGASYNEQFF
TRBV6-1	-	-	13	TRBJ2-7	TGTGCCAGCAGTGTGTCAGAATCCTACGAGCAGTACTTC	CASSVSESYEQYF
TRBV7-6	-	-	15	TRBJ1-2	TGTGCCAGCAGCTTAGCCGTGGGGCCTATGAATGGCTACACCTTC	CASSLAVGPMNGYTF
TRBV5-1	-	TRBD1	15	TRBJ2-1	TGCGCCAGCAGCGACAGGGGGGGATCCTACAATGAGCAGTTCTTC	CASSDRGGSYNEQFF
TRBV7-3	-	-	13	TRBJ2-7	TGTGCCAGCAGCTTTTCGACAGGTTACGAGCAGTACTTC	CASSFSTGYEQYF
TRBV27	once	TRBD2	15	TRBJ2-7	TGTGCCAGCAGTTTACTAGCGGGAGGTACCTACGAGCAGTACTTC	CASSLLAGGTYEQYF
TRBV6-5	-	-	15	TRBJ2-1	TGTGCCAGCAGTTACGGTTCTCACTCCTACAATGAGCAGTTCTTC	CASSYGSHSYNEQFF
TRBV30	-	-	14	TRBJ2-3	TGTGCCTGGAGTGTACTGGGGGATGCAGATACGCAGTATTTT	CAWSVLGDADTQYF
TRBV7-8	few	TRBD1	14	TRBJ1-1	TGTGCCAGCAGGCTCACAGGGGGGGGAGCTGAAGCTTTCTTT	CASRLTGGGAEAFF
TRBV23-1	-	-	15	TRBJ2-7	TGCGCCAGCAGTCTCCTCGGGGCTCCCTCCTACGAGCAGTACTTC	CASSLLGAPSYEQYF
TRBV28	-	-	13	TRBJ1-2	TGTGCCAGCAGTTTTGTTTGGGGCTATGGCTACACCTTC	CASSFVWGYGYTF
TRBV28	-	-	14	TRBJ1-4	TGTGCCAGCCGGGAGGTTGGGGAGGATGAAAAACTGTTTTTT	CASREVGEDEKLFF
TRBV4-1	-	-	13	TRBJ2-5	TGCGCCAGCAGCCAAGATGCTGAGGAGACCCAGTACTTC	CASSQDAEETQYF